The 30 T cell receptor beta chains presented below share a single source sample, sequenced in a study of T-cell memory formation after mild COVID-19 (dated by TCRdb to 2020 to 2022). To prepare the library, 5' RACE was applied. Sequenced on an Illumina NovaSeq 6000. TCRdb cleaned the public reads at Q25 with fastp, built clones with MiXCR and kept in-frame beta chains. Each entry merges the rows of one CDR3 protein and shows their most common DNA and genes. Within this sample are about 390,000 distinct CDR3 sequences, with about 17% of them counted one time only. Under 25% of the sample comes from the top ten. Sequenced: PBMCs or a T cell subset sorted from them (not recorded which). These receptor sequences come from a man aged 18 to 29 who had mild COVID-19 (a few samples of this study predate the infection). The sample titles of this study are shuffled in the database, so cell type and time point are left out; the donor was told from shared clones.

The chain has TRBV5-6 and TRBJ1-6; 9 bases are a match to TRBD1. The CDR3 consists of 15 residues. The germline gives CDR1 SGHDT, CDR2 YYEEEE. The trim removed 2 bases at V and 9 bases at J, leaving 6 bases unmatched. The CDR3 DNA is TGTGCCAGCAGCTTTAACAGGGGGCTGGGTTCACCCCTCCACTTT. This encodes CASSFNRGLGSPLHF.

The J gene is TRBJ1-1, the V gene TRBV9; D is perhaps TRBD1 (6 bases). With 0 bases removed from V and 2 bases from J, the gap between germline ends came to 14 bases. Germline V gene lookup returns CDR1 SGDLS and CDR2 YYNGEE. CDR3 size: 16 residues. As DNA, the CDR3 is TGTGCCAGCAGCGTAGGGGGTCGGGGGCCAAACACTGAAGCTTTCTTT. This gives the protein CASSVGGRGPNTEAFF.

The chain uses TRBV29-1 and TRBJ2-1, with 7 positions matching TRBD1. This CDR3 is built from 12 residues. The junction had 2 bases not matched to a gene; V was cut back by 5 bases and J by 4 bases. CDR1 and CDR2 (germline): SQVTM, ANQGSEA. The CDR3, as DNA: TGCAGCGTTTGGGACAGATACAATGAGCAGTTCTTC. Translated, it gives CSVWDRYNEQFF.

This clonotype was observed a few times. This sequence joins TRBV27 and TRBJ2-2, with D unclear. Per germline, CDR1 MNHEY and CDR2 SMNVEV (reference sequence). This CDR3 has 14 residues. The germline V and J ends were trimmed by 4 bases and 3 bases, with 9 bases remaining between them. The CDR3 DNA follows: TGTGCCAGCAGTTCCGCCCTATACACCGGGGAGCTGTTTTTT. Translation: CASSSALYTGELFF.

The chain uses TRBV6-5 and TRBJ1-1; maybe TRBD1 (5 bases). The ends were cut back, 0 bases at V and 12 bases at J, with 11 bases in the middle. The germline CDR1 and CDR2 sequences are MNHEY and SVGAGI. The length of the CDR3 is 12 residues. The CDR3 nucleotides are TGTGCCAGCAGTTACTCGGGGGGGATAACTTTCTTT. It is translated as CASSYSGGITFF.

The gene calls are TRBV4-3 and TRBJ2-3; 10 nucleotides line up with TRBD1. V trimming: 0 bases; J trimming: 9 bases; junction bases outside the gene matches: 12. Per the germline V gene, CDR1 is LGHNA and CDR2 is YSLEER. This CDR3 spans 17 amino acids. In DNA, the CDR3 is TGCGCCAGCAGCCAAGATTACGGGACAGGGGTGTTTAGAACGCAGTATTTT. Protein sequence: CASSQDYGTGVFRTQYF.

This clonotype was recorded a few times. In DNA, the CDR3 is TGTGCCAGCAGCGCCCCCTTAGCGGGGGGCGGGGATACGCAGTATTTT. The encoded protein is CASSAPLAGGGDTQYF. This sequence joins TRBV5-4 and TRBJ2-3, with 10 bases aligning to TRBD2. J lost 6 bases, V lost 4 bases, and 11 bases had no gene match. The CDR3 totals 16 residues. In germline, CDR1 is SGHNT, CDR2 YYREEE (reference sequence).

V is TRBV4-1 and J is TRBJ1-2; D ambiguous. CDR3 length equals 13 residues. Between the trimmed V and J ends, which lost 5 bases and 4 bases, there was a span of 11 bases. CDR1 is MGHRA and CDR2 is YSYEKL in the germline V gene. The CDR3 bases are TGCGCCAGCAGCTCTATGGCAGGCTATGGCTACACCTTC. Translating gives CASSSMAGYGYTF.

The rearrangement joins TRBV5-1 to TRBJ1-1; D uncertain. V was shortened by 0 bases and J by 6 bases, with 15 bases between the two germline ends. CDR3 length: 15 amino acids. CDR1 and CDR2 (germline): SGHRS, YFSETQ. The CDR3 nucleotides read TGCGCCAGCAGCTTGGCCGTGGCCATGGGTCCTGAAGCTTTCTTT. The encoded protein is CASSLAVAMGPEAFF.

The CDR3 DNA reads TGTGCCATCAGCTTTAATGGTGCCGGGGAGCTGTTTTTT. Its translation: CAISFNGAGELFF. The chain has TRBV10-3 and TRBJ2-2; D not resolved. V was pared by 6 bases and J by 6 bases, with 11 bases between. Germline assignment: CDR1 ENHRY and CDR2 SYGVKD. CDR3 length: 13 amino acids.

The V gene is TRBV9, the J gene TRBJ1-1; weak D call: TRBD1 (5 bases). The length of the CDR3 is 13 residues. Germline lookup yields CDR1 SGDLS and CDR2 YYNGEE. V was clipped by 2 bases and J by 4 bases, with 9 bases between them. CDR3 nucleotides: TGTGCCAGCAGCGTGGGGGGAAGCACTGAAGCTTTCTTT. This translates into CASSVGGSTEAFF.

The V gene is TRBV27, the J gene TRBJ2-5, with TRBD2 matching over 14 bases. Losses at the gene ends were 2 bases for V and 5 bases for J; bases not matched to a gene: 16. Germline CDR1 MNHEY, CDR2 SMNVEV (reference sequence). The CDR3 totals 20 residues. CDR3 nucleotides: TGTGCCAGCAGTTTAATGGGTCCGGGACTAGCGGGGGTGGAGTGGGAGACCCAGTACTTC. Translating gives CASSLMGPGLAGVEWETQYF.

The chain joins TRBV29-1 to TRBJ2-5; 7 bases fit TRBD2. The CDR3 sequence is 14 residues long. Germline loops: CDR1 SQVTM, CDR2 ANQGSEA. J gave up 4 bases and V 2 bases, and 7 bases lay outside the gene matches. The CDR3 spells CSVEWVGRGETQYF. Here the CDR3 DNA reads TGCAGCGTTGAATGGGTAGGGAGGGGAGAGACCCAGTACTTC.

This clonotype has a handful of counts. CDR3 protein: CASSWGRNSPLHF. The DNA of the CDR3 is TGTGCCAGCAGTTGGGGGAGGAATTCACCCCTCCACTTT. V gene TRBV27 combines with J gene TRBJ1-6; D might be TRBD1 (5 bases). This CDR3 spans 13 amino acids. V was shortened by 4 bases and J by 7 bases, with 8 bases between the two germline ends. Germline V gene data show CDR1 as MNHEY and CDR2 as SMNVEV (reference sequence).

The chain uses TRBV7-9 and TRBJ2-6; possibly TRBD2 for D (6 bases). The CDR3 is made up of 18 amino acids. Germline assignment: CDR1 SEHNR and CDR2 FQNEAQ (reference sequence). The V gene lost 5 bases and the J gene lost 0 bases, with 17 bases spanning the gap. DNA of the CDR3: TGTGCCAGCAGCCCGGCGGAGGGCCTCCTCTCTGGGGCCAACGTCCTGACTTTC. Its protein product is CASSPAEGLLSGANVLTF. Based on the CDR3 plus reference TRBV7-9 and TRBJ2-6, the full variable domain is DTGVSQNPRHKITKRGQNVTFRCDPISEHNRLYWYRQTLGQGPEFLTYFQNEAQLEKSRLLSDRFSAERPKGSFSTLEIQRTEQGDSAMYLCASSPAEGLLSGANVLTFGAGSRLTVL.

The table lists this clonotype with a few counts. Sequence at one end of the junction differs from germline and may be a read error. The chain uses TRBV2 and TRBJ2-1, with D possibly being TRBD2 (6 bases). The CDR3 is made up of 13 amino acids. CDR1 is SNHLY, CDR2 FYNNEI, per germline. The CDR3 DNA follows: TGTGCCAGCGTCCGGGACTCCCACAATGAGCAGTTCTTC. Translation: CASVRDSHNEQFF. Based on the CDR3 plus reference TRBV2 and TRBJ2-1, the full variable domain is EPEVTQTPSHQVTQMGQEVILRCVPISNHLYFYWYRQILGQKVEFLVSFYNNEISEKSEIFDDQFSVERPDGSNFTLKIRSTKLEDSAMYFCASVRDSHNEQFFGPGTRLTVL.

This clonotype showed up just a few times. This sequence joins TRBV5-1 and TRBJ1-4; D is uncertain. The length of the CDR3 is 14 residues. Looked up from germline, CDR1 is SGHRS and CDR2 is YFSETQ. Trimming took off 0 bases at V and 8 bases at J, with 11 bases between the two ends. CDR3 protein: CASSLEGSGEKLFF. In nucleotides, the CDR3 is TGCGCCAGCAGCTTGGAGGGATCGGGAGAAAAACTGTTTTTT. The full variable domain, its missing parts supplied by reference TRBV5-1 and TRBJ1-4, is KAGVTQTPRYLIKTRGQQVTLSCSPISGHRSVSWYQQTPGQGLQFLFEYFSETQRNKGNFPGRFSGRQFSNSRSEMNVSTLELGDSALYLCASSLEGSGEKLFFGSGTQLSVL.

This chain links TRBV6-5 with TRBJ1-5; no clear D. Looked up from germline, CDR1 is MNHEY and CDR2 is SVGAGI. The germline V and J ends were trimmed by 2 bases and 4 bases, with 9 bases remaining between them. The CDR3 spans 14 residues. This CDR3 is CASSYGKANQPQHF. The DNA for the CDR3 is TGTGCCAGCAGTTACGGAAAGGCGAATCAGCCCCAGCATTTT.

The chain is built from TRBV30 and TRBJ2-3, with a tentative D call TRBD1 (6 bases). This CDR3 comprises 16 residues. V lost 2 bases, J lost 0 bases, and 15 bases lay in between. From germline, CDR1 is GTSNPN and CDR2 SVGIG (reference sequence). CDR3 DNA: TGTGCCTGGAGTCCCCGTTTGGGGGCAAGCACAGATACGCAGTATTTT. Amino acid sequence: CAWSPRLGASTDTQYF.

The chain employs TRBV14 and TRBJ1-2; D is perhaps TRBD1 (6 bases). Germline V gives CDR1 SGHDN, CDR2 FVKESK. This CDR3 contains 13 residues. Trimming stripped 1 base from V and 8 bases from J, with 11 bases between. The CDR3 DNA reads as TGTGCCAGCAGCCAAGCGGCAGGGGAAGGCTACACCTTC. Residues: CASSQAAGEGYTF.

This clonotype was observed a few times. The rearrangement joins TRBV12-3 or TRBV12-4 to TRBJ2-1, with 12 bases aligning to TRBD2. V was pared by 8 bases and J by 7 bases, with 9 bases of the junction left unmatched. The CDR3 contains 15 residues. The CDR3 loop reads CASAWTSGASNEQFF. The CDR3 DNA reads as TGTGCCAGCGCCTGGACTAGCGGGGCCTCTAATGAGCAGTTCTTC.

This sequence joins TRBV20-1 and TRBJ2-7; a possible D gene is TRBD2 (5 bases). V was pared by 6 bases and J by 0 bases, with 15 bases between. Germline lookup yields CDR1 DFQATT and CDR2 SNEGSKA (reference sequence). This CDR3 comprises 14 residues. The CDR3 bases are TGCAGTGCCCTACGTCGGGAAAGCTCCTACGAGCAGTACGTC. Its protein product is CSALRRESSYEQYV.

This clonotype was seen many times. The rearrangement joins TRBV12-3 or TRBV12-4 to TRBJ2-2; D uncertain. Trimming removed 2 bases at V and 7 bases at J, with 5 bases between. CDR3 length: 12 residues. CDR3 region: CASSLSGGELFF. The CDR3 nucleotides are TGTGCCAGCAGTTTATCAGGCGGGGAGCTGTTTTTT.

This sequence joins TRBV4-3 and TRBJ2-7; the D is unclear. The CDR3 totals 16 residues. V was pared by 1 base and J by 7 bases, with 20 bases between. Per germline, CDR1 LGHNA and CDR2 YSLEER. The CDR3 DNA follows: TGCGCCAGCAGCCAAGCGCTTGACACTGCCCGGTTTGAGCAGTACTTC. The encoded protein is CASSQALDTARFEQYF.

This clonotype was counted between two and nine times. This rearrangement joins TRBV6-4 to TRBJ1-6, with unresolved D. The CDR3 spans 13 residues. Trimming removed 0 bases at V and 6 bases at J, with 3 bases between. Germline CDR1 MRHNA, CDR2 SNTAGT. CDR3 sequence reads: CASSDSPNSPLHF. Here the CDR3 DNA reads TGTGCCAGCAGTGACTCGCCTAATTCACCCCTCCACTTT.

The chain employs TRBV2 and TRBJ2-1; 10 bases are a match to TRBD1. This CDR3 region has 16 residues. CDR1 and CDR2 from the germline V gene are SNHLY and FYNNEI. The V segment lost 1 base and the J segment 7 bases; nucleotides outside the gene matches: 7. The CDR3 protein is CASSEVVTGGRNEQFF. The CDR3 DNA is TGTGCCAGCAGTGAAGTAGTGACAGGGGGCAGGAATGAGCAGTTCTTC.

V gene TRBV5-4 combines with J gene TRBJ2-7; no clear D. This CDR3 spans 13 amino acids. Trimming took 4 bases from V and 3 from J, leaving 11 bases between them. The germline CDR1 and CDR2 sequences are SGHNT and YYREEE (reference sequence). CDR3 in amino acids: CASSHRDFYEQYV. The DNA for the CDR3 is TGTGCCAGCAGCCACCGCGACTTCTACGAGCAGTACGTC.

The chain uses TRBV19 and TRBJ1-6; 7 positions agree with TRBD1. Looked up from germline, CDR1 is LNHDA and CDR2 is SQIVND (reference sequence). V lost 3 bases and J lost 7; bases outside the gene matches: 6. CDR3 length equals 15 residues. CDR3 region: CASSIDRVGNSPLHF. The CDR3 bases are TGTGCCAGTAGTATCGACAGGGTCGGGAATTCACCCCTCCACTTT.

The J gene is TRBJ2-1, the V gene TRBV5-1; D gene uncertain. This CDR3 region has 13 residues. The V gene's germline CDR1 is SGHRS and CDR2 YFSETQ. Trimming took off 6 bases at V and 2 bases at J, with 9 bases between the two ends. The CDR3 loop is CASKGSTYNEQFF. The CDR3 bases are TGCGCCAGCAAGGGAAGTACCTACAATGAGCAGTTCTTC.

This clonotype was recorded a few times. V and J are TRBV12-3 or TRBV12-4 and TRBJ1-1; tentative D call: TRBD1 (5 bases). Trimming cost V 7 bases and J 2 bases, with 14 bases left between them. This CDR3 has 14 amino acids. The CDR3 protein is CASNLGGYNTEAFF. The CDR3 nucleotides are TGTGCCAGCAATTTGGGGGGATATAACACTGAAGCTTTCTTT.